This T cell receptor beta chain was profiled in a study of T cells in localized non-small cell lung cancer. The ends were cut back, 5 bases at V and 1 base at J, with 15 bases in the middle. CDR1 is LNHDA and CDR2 is SQIVND in the germline V gene (reference sequence). CDR3 length: 16 residues. The table lists this clone with a count of one. Data came from immunoSEQ multiplex PCR; TCRdb stores just in-frame clones and leaves some out. This table holds fewer than 95,000 clones, roughly 90% found once. This TCR was recovered from a woman aged 35 to 70 with stage II squamous cell lung carcinoma. The rearrangement joins TRBV19 to TRBJ1-5, with D possibly being TRBD1 (5 bases). The sequencing here drew on PBMCs, taken before any cancer treatment. The CDR3: CASSLSGTLSNQPQHF. CDR3 sequence (DNA): TGTGCCAGTAGTTTATCCGGGACCCTGAGCAATCAGCCCCAGCATTTT.